This T cell receptor beta chain is from a study of glioma-infiltrating T cells. General study findings and limits: Tissue and blood shared very few CDR3 sequences. Above-expected tissue-blood divergence occurred in all gliomas, most in low-grade ones.

Amplification of TCR alpha and beta CDR3 regions from RNA used iRepertoire nested multiplex PCR. One-step reverse transcription and amplification started from approximately 100-400 ng of tissue mRNA or PBMC total RNA. Via MiXCR, TCRdb re-called the multiplex PCR reads, giving one row per CDR3 protein. In the table there are fewer than 250,000 distinct CDR3 sequences, 30% to 40% of which are singletons. A word on this clonotype: Antigen specificity is unknown. A much more abundant neighbour one base away suggests this may be a read error.

Germline V gene data show CDR1 as MNHNY and CDR2 as SVGAGI (reference sequence). The CDR3 runs to 14 residues. The sequence derives from a human donor with low-grade glioma or glioblastoma, undergoing nonglioma brain surgery, or in good health (not recorded which). The J gene is TRBJ2-7, the V gene TRBV6-6; D not certain. The sequenced sample consisted of glioma tissue, nonneoplastic brain tissue, or PBMCs (not recorded which). CDR3 in DNA: TGTGCCAGCAGTTACTCGGAATTATTCTACGGGCAGTACTTC. This codes for CASSYSELFYGQYF.